This T cell receptor beta chain stems from a study of OX40 agonist ivuxolimab in advanced cancers. TCRdb's table, derived via immunoSEQ multiplex PCR, lists solely in-frame clones and lacks some. Of about 15,000 clones listed, around 76% are singletons. Trimming took 6 bases from V and 7 from J, leaving 19 bases between them. The CDR3 consists of 15 residues. The germline V gene has CDR1 MNHEY and CDR2 SMNVEV (reference sequence). Systemic immunosuppression or a history of autoimmune disease excluded patients. At cycle 4 day 1, cycle 7 day 1, and baseline, blood was sampled. This specimen was CD4+ or CD8+ T cells sorted from blood, taken in a trial of the OX40 agonist ivuxolimab. The gene calls are TRBV27 and TRBJ2-1; possible D gene TRBD2, 5 bases. The sequence was collected from an adult with an advanced solid tumor such as melanoma, head and neck, liver or kidney cancer. The CDR3: CASSLSGMRWNEQFF. The CDR3 DNA reads TGTGCCAGCAGCCTCTCCGGGATGCGGTGGAATGAGCAGTTCTTC.